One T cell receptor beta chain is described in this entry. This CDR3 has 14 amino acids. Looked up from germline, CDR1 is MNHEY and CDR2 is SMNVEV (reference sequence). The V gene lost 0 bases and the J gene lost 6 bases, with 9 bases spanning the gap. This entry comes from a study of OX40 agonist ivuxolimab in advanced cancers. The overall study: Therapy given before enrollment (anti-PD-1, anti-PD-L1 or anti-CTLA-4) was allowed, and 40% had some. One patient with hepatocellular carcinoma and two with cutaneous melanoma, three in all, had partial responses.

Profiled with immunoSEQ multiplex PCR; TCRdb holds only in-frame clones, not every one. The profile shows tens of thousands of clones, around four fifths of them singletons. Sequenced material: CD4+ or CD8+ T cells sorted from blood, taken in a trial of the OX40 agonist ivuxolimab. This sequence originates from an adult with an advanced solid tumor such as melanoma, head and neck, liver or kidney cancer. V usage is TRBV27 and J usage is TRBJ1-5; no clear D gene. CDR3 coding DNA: TGTGCCAGCAGTTTATCGGCTGGGAGTCAGCCCCAGCATTTT. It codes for CASSLSAGSQPQHF.